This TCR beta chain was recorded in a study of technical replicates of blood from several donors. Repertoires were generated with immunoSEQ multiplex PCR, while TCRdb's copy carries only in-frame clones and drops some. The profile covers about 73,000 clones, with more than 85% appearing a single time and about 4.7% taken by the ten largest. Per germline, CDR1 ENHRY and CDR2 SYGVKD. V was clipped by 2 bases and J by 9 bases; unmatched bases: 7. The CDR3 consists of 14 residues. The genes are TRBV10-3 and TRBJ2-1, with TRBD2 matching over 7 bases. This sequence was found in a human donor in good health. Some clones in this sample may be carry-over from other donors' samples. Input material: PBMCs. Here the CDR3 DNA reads TGTGCCATCAGTGAGCTCAGCGGGACGGTTGAGCAGTTCTTC. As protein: CAISELSGTVEQFF.